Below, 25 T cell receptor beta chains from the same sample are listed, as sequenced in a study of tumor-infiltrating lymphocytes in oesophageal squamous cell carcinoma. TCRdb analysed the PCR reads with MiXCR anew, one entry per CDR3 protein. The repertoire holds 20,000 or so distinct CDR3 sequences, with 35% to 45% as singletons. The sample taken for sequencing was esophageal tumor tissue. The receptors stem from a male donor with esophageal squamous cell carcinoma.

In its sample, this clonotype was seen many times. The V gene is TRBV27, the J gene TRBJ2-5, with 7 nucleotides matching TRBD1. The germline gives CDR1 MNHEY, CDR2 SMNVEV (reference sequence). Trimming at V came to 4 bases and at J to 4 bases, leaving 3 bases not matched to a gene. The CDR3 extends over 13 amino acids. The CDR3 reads CASSSWTGETQYF. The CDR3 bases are TGTGCCAGCAGTTCATGGACAGGAGAGACCCAGTACTTC.

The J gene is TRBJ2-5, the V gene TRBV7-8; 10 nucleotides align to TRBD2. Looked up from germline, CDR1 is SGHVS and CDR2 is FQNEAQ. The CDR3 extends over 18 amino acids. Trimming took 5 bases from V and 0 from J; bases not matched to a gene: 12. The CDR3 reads CASSPHSSGGRDQETQYF. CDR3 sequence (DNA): TGTGCCAGCAGCCCACACTCTAGCGGGGGCCGTGACCAAGAGACCCAGTACTTC.

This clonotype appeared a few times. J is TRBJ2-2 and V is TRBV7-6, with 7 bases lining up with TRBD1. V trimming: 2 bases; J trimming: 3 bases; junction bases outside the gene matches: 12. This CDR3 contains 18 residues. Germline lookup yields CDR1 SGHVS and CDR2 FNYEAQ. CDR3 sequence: CASSLMRGDRAHTGELFF. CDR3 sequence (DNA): TGTGCCAGCAGCTTAATGCGCGGAGACAGGGCCCACACCGGGGAGCTGTTTTTT.

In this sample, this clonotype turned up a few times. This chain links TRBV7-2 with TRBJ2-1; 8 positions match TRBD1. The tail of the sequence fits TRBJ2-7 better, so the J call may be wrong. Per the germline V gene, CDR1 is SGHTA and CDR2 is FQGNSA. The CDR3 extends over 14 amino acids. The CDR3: CASSLQGARDEQYF. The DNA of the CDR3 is TGTGCCAGCAGCTTACAGGGGGCGCGCGACGAGCAGTACTTC.

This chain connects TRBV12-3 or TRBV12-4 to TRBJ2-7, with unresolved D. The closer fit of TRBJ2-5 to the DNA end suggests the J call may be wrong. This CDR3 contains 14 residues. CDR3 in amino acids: CASSPYASSETQYF. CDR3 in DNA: TGTGCCAGCAGCCCCTACGCGAGTTCAGAGACCCAGTACTTC.

The CDR3 sequence: CASSLLAGGQETQYF. In DNA, the CDR3 is TGTGCCAGCAGCTTATTAGCGGGAGGGCAAGAGACCCAGTACTTC. The chain uses TRBV7-2 and TRBJ2-5; TRBD2 agrees at 11 bases. This CDR3 spans 15 amino acids. V trimming: 2 bases; J trimming: 2 bases; junction bases outside the gene matches: 1. Germline assignment: CDR1 SGHTA and CDR2 FQGNSA.

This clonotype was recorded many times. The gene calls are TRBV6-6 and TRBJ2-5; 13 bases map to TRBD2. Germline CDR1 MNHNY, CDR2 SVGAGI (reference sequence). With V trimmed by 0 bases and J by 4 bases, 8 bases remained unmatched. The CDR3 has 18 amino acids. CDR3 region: CASSYSGLAGEGAETQYF. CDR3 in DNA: TGTGCCAGCAGTTACTCAGGACTAGCGGGAGAAGGCGCAGAGACCCAGTACTTC.

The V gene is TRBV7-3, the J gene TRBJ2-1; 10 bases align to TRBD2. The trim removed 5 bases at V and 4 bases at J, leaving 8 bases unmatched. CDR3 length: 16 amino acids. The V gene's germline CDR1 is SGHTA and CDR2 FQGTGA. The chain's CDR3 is CASSKPGLASYNEQFF. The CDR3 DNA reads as TGTGCCAGCAGCAAACCGGGACTAGCGAGTTACAATGAGCAGTTCTTC.

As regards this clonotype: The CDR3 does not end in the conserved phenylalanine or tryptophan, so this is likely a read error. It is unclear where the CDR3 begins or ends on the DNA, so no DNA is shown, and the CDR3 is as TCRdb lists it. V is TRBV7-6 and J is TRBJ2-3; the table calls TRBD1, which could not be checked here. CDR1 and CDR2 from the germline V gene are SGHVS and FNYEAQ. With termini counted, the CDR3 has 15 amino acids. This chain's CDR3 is CASSQGQGREQYFGT.

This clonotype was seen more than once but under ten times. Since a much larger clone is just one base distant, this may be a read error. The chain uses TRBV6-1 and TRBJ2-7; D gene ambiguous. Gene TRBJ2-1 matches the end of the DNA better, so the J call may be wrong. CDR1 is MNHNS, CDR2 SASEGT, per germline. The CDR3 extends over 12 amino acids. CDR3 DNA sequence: TGTGCCAGCAGTGAAATAGGGCGTGAGCAGTTCTTC. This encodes CASSEIGREQFF.

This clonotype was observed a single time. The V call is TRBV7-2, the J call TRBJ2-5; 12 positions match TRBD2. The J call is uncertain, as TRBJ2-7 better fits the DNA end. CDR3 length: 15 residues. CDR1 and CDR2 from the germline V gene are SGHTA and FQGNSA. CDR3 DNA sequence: TGTGCCAGCAGTTGGACTAGCGGGGCGTCCTACGAGCAGTACTTC. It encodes CASSWTSGASYEQYF.

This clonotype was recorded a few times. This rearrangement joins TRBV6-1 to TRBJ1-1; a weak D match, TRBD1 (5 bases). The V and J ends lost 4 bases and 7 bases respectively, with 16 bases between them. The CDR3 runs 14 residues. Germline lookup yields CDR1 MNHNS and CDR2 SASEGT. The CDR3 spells CASSGRGRVLEAFF. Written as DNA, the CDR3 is TGTGCCAGCAGTGGGAGGGGACGGGTCCTTGAAGCTTTCTTT.

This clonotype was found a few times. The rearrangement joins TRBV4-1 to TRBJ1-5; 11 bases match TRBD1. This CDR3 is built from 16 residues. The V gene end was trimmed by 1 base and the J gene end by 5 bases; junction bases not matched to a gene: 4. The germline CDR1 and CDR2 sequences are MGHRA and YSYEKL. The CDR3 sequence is CASSQAWTGGDQPQHF. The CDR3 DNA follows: TGCGCCAGCAGCCAAGCGTGGACAGGGGGCGATCAGCCCCAGCATTTT.

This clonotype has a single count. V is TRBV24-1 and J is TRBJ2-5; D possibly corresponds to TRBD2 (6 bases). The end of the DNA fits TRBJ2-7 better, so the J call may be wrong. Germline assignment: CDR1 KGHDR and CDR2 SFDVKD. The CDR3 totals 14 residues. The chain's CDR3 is CATIHGGSRYEQYF. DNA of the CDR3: TGTGCCACCATCCACGGAGGGAGTAGGTACGAGCAGTACTTC.

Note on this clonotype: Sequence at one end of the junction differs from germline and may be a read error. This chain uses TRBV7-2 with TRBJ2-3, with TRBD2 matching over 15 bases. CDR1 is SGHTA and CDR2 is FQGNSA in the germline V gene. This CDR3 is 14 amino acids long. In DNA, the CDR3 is TGTGCCAGCAGGCCGACCGGGACTAGCGGGAGGACCTCTTTT. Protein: CASRPTGTSGRTSF.

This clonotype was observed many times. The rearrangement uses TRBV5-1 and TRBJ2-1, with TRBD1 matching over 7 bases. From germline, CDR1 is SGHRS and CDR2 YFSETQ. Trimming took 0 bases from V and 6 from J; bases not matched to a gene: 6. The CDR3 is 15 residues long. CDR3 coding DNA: TGCGCCAGCAGCTTGGGGCAGGGGGAAGGCAATGAGCAGTTCTTC. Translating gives CASSLGQGEGNEQFF.

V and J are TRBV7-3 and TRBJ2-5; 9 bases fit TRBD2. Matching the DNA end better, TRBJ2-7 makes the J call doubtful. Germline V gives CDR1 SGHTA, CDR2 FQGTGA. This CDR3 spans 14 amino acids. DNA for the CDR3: TGTGCCAGCAGCGTCACTAGCGGGCGTTACGAGCAGTACTTC. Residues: CASSVTSGRYEQYF.

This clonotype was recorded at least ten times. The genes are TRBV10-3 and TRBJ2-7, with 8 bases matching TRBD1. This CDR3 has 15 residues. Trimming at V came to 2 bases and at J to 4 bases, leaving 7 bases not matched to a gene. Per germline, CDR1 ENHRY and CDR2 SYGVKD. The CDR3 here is CAISEAAGGIYEQYF. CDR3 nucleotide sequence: TGTGCCATCAGTGAGGCGGCAGGGGGCATTTACGAGCAGTACTTC.

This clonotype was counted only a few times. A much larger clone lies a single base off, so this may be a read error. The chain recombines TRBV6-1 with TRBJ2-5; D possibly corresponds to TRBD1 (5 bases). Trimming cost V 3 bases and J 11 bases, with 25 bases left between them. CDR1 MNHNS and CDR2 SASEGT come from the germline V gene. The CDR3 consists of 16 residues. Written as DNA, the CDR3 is TGTGCCAGCAGTGATATCCAGGGTCGCTCCTACAATGAGCAGTACTTC. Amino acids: CASSDIQGRSYNEQYF.

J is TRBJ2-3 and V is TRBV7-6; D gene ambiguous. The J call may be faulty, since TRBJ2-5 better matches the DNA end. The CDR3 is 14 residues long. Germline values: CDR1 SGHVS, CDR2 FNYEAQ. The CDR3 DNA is TGTGCCAGCAGCATAAGCAGTCCGGGTGAGACCCAGTACTTC. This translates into CASSISSPGETQYF.

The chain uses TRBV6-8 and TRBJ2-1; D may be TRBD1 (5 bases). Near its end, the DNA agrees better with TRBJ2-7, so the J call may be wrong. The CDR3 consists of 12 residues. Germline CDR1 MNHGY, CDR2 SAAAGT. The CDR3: CASKRGPYEQYF. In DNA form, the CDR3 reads TGTGCCAGCAAAAGGGGCCCCTACGAGCAGTACTTC.

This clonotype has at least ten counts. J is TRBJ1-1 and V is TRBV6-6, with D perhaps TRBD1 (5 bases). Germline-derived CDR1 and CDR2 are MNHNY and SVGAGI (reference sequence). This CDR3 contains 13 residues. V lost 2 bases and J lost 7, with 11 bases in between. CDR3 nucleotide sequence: TGTGCCAGCAGTTACGTGTCAGGGAATGAAGCTTTCTTT. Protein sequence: CASSYVSGNEAFF.

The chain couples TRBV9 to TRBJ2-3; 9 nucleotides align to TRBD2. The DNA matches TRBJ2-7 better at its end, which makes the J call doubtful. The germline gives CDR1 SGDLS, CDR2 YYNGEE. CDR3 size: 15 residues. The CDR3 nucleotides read TGTGCCAGCAGCGTAGGATGGGGACTAGCTCCCGAGCAGTACTTC. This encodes CASSVGWGLAPEQYF.

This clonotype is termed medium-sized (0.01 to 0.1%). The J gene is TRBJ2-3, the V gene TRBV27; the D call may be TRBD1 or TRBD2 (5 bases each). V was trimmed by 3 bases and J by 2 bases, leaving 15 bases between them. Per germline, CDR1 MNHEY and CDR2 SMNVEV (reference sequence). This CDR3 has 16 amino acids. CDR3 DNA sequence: TGTGCCAGCAGTTTGATGACCGGGGCCAACACAGATACGCAGTATTTT. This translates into CASSLMTGANTDTQYF.

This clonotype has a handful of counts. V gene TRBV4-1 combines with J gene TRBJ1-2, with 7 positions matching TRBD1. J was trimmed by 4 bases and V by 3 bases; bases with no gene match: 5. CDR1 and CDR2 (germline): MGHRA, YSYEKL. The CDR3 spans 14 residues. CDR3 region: CASSQMTGFYGYTF. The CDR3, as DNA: TGCGCCAGCAGCCAGATGACAGGGTTCTATGGCTACACCTTC.